The subject of this entry is one T cell receptor (beta chain). Its recognized antigen is unknown. The sample holds no much larger clone one base away, and base qualities are not on file. To sequence the TCRbeta CDR3 region, genomic DNA was isolated from the sorted cells. The immunoSEQ Assay was used for sequencing of TCRbeta CDR3 regions. Drawn from immuneACCESS, this table holds only the in-frame rearrangements with V and J called that TCRdb kept. Clones are partly lost; checked studies trace under half to an unresolved V gene and leave the rest unexplained. This sample gives around 60,000 clones in total; about 89% of them show up just once. In total, the top ten clones hold over 15% of the sample. This sample was taken from a study of OX40 agonist ivuxolimab in advanced cancers. In the study overall: Ivuxolimab, which targeted the costimulatory receptor OX40 (CD134), was an agonistic, fully human IgG2 monoclonal antibody. Intravenous ivuxolimab was administered to patients every 2 weeks at six dose levels: 0.01, 0.1, 0.3, 1.5, 3 and 10 mg/kg. Of the 52 patients in dose escalation, about 20 had hepatocellular carcinoma, roughly 15 had melanoma, 9 had renal cell carcinoma and 9 had head and neck cancer. In the dose-escalation cohort, roughly four fifths of patients were male, and the mean age was around 60 years, with a range of about 23 to 80. Patients were allowed to have had prior anti-PD-1, anti-PD-L1 or anti-CTLA-4 therapy, and around 41% of the dose-escalation patients had previously received checkpoint inhibitors. Partial responses occurred in three dose-escalation patients: two with cutaneous melanoma and one with hepatocellular carcinoma. Peripheral TCRbeta sequencing was intended to test whether TCR sequence diversity was altered and clonal T-cell expansion was caused by ivuxolimab. The paper reports the monotherapy dose-escalation portion (N = 52 patients) of the phase I ivuxolimab trial.

General findings and caveats noted by the study authors: Clonal expansion of both CD4+ and CD8+ blood T cells was observed from baseline to week 6 at doses 0.1 to 3.0 mg/kg. Low levels of normalized T-cell clonal expansion were also shown by some nonresponding patients. Which antigens the clonally expanded peripheral T cells were specific for was not determined. In partial responders in the 0.1-3.0 mg/kg groups, normalized peripheral clonal expansion was found to be among the lowest, especially among CD8+ T cells. After ivuxolimab, expanded clones were on average more numerous among CD8+ T cells than among CD4+ T cells.

From a lookup of the germline V gene (reference sequence), CDR1 and CDR2 are SEHNR and FQNEAQ. The CDR3 contains 18 residues, cysteine and phenylalanine counted. Only the CDR3 DNA is retained, 54 bases long and in frame from the first base. Relative to germline, V is 1 base shorter and J is 1 base shorter, with 17 bases between their ends. The trial excluded patients who had a history of autoimmune disease or were on systemic immunosuppression. In every dose cohort, peripheral blood was drawn for TCR sequencing at baseline, cycle 4 day 1, and cycle 7 day 1. The samples were drawn from a first-in-human, open-label, multicenter phase I dose-escalation trial of ivuxolimab. Adults with locally advanced or metastatic head and neck squamous cell, hepatocellular, melanoma or renal cell carcinoma were enrolled in the trial. Before TCR sequencing, CD4+ T cells and CD8+ T cells from peripheral blood were sorted into separate populations.

The chain uses TRBV7-9 and TRBJ1-5; TRBD1 is a possible D gene, resting on 5 matching bases. This TCR came from an adult with an advanced solid tumor such as melanoma, head and neck, liver or kidney cancer. Sequenced here: CD4+ or CD8+ T cells sorted from blood, sampled in a trial of the OX40 agonist ivuxolimab. The CDR3 region has the sequence CASSLGQGEVFSNQPQHF. The DNA sequence is given as TGTGCCAGCAGCTTAGGCCAGGGAGAAGTCTTCAGCAATCAGCCCCAGCATTTT.